This T cell receptor beta chain is drawn from a study of response to subunit inactivated influenza vaccine. Broader study findings: Few new T cells, the authors suggested, are recruited by each seasonal influenza vaccination.

TCRdb reprocessed the RT-PCR reads with MiXCR, giving one entry per CDR3 protein. The sample shows 500,000 or so distinct CDR3 sequences, more than 15% of them seen only once. As for this clonotype: Antigen unknown.

Germline CDR1 LNHNV, CDR2 YYDKDF (reference sequence). V shed 0 bases, J shed 11 bases, and the junction held 16 bases outside the gene matches. The CDR3 is 17 residues long. This chain links TRBV15 with TRBJ2-3; 8 nucleotides match TRBD1. The sample in question was CD4+ T cells sorted from PBMCs, obtained approximately 25 months after vaccination. This sequence was found in a man aged 45 to 70 who received an inactivated influenza vaccine. The CDR3 DNA reads as TGTGCCACCAGCAGAGATTTCTCAGGACAGGGAGTTTCAGGGCAGTATTTT. The encoded protein is CATSRDFSGQGVSGQYF.